The clone carrying this TCR beta chain was detected once. Sequencing was performed with immunoSEQ multiplex PCR; in TCRdb, only in-frame clones are kept and a portion is missing. The sample includes tens of thousands of clones, roughly 84% of them seen just once. CDR1 is SEHNR, CDR2 FQNEAQ, per germline (reference sequence). Trimming took 5 bases from V and 2 from J; bases not matched to a gene: 7. The CDR3 covers 16 residues. These data belong to a study of OX40 agonist ivuxolimab in advanced cancers. The TCR comes from an adult with an advanced solid tumor such as melanoma, head and neck, liver or kidney cancer. Specimen: CD4+ or CD8+ T cells sorted from blood, collected in a trial of the OX40 agonist ivuxolimab. V and J are TRBV7-9 and TRBJ2-3; TRBD2 aligns across 10 bases. The CDR3 loop is CASSGSGGVSTDTQYF. CDR3 coding DNA: TGTGCCAGCAGCGGCAGCGGGGGGGTTTCCACAGATACGCAGTATTTT.